This T cell receptor (beta chain) was profiled in a study of T cells in Graves' hyperthyroidism and ophthalmopathy. Newly diagnosed patients aged 18 to 65 had hyperthyroidism of under 2 months' duration. This CDR3 comprises 12 residues. CDR1 SEHNR and CDR2 FQNEAQ come from the germline V gene (reference sequence). RNA transcripts provided the source from which TCR beta CDR3 regions were amplified. The HTBI primer set was used in a first-round RT-PCR of the TCR CDR3. TCRdb processed the multiplex PCR reads anew with MiXCR; each CDR3 protein has one entry. The sample carries tens of thousands of distinct CDR3 sequences, roughly 56% recorded once. Regarding this clonotype: Relative to the germline gene, one junction end is altered; a read error may explain this.

This chain joins TRBV7-9 and TRBJ1-4; no definite D call. Sample: peripheral blood or thyroid tissue (not recorded which). The clonotype originates from a man between 18 and 29 years old with Graves' hyperthyroidism. This CDR3 reads CASSSRLEKPFF. The CDR3 DNA reads TGTGCCAGCAGTTCTCGACTGGAAAAACCGTTCTTT.